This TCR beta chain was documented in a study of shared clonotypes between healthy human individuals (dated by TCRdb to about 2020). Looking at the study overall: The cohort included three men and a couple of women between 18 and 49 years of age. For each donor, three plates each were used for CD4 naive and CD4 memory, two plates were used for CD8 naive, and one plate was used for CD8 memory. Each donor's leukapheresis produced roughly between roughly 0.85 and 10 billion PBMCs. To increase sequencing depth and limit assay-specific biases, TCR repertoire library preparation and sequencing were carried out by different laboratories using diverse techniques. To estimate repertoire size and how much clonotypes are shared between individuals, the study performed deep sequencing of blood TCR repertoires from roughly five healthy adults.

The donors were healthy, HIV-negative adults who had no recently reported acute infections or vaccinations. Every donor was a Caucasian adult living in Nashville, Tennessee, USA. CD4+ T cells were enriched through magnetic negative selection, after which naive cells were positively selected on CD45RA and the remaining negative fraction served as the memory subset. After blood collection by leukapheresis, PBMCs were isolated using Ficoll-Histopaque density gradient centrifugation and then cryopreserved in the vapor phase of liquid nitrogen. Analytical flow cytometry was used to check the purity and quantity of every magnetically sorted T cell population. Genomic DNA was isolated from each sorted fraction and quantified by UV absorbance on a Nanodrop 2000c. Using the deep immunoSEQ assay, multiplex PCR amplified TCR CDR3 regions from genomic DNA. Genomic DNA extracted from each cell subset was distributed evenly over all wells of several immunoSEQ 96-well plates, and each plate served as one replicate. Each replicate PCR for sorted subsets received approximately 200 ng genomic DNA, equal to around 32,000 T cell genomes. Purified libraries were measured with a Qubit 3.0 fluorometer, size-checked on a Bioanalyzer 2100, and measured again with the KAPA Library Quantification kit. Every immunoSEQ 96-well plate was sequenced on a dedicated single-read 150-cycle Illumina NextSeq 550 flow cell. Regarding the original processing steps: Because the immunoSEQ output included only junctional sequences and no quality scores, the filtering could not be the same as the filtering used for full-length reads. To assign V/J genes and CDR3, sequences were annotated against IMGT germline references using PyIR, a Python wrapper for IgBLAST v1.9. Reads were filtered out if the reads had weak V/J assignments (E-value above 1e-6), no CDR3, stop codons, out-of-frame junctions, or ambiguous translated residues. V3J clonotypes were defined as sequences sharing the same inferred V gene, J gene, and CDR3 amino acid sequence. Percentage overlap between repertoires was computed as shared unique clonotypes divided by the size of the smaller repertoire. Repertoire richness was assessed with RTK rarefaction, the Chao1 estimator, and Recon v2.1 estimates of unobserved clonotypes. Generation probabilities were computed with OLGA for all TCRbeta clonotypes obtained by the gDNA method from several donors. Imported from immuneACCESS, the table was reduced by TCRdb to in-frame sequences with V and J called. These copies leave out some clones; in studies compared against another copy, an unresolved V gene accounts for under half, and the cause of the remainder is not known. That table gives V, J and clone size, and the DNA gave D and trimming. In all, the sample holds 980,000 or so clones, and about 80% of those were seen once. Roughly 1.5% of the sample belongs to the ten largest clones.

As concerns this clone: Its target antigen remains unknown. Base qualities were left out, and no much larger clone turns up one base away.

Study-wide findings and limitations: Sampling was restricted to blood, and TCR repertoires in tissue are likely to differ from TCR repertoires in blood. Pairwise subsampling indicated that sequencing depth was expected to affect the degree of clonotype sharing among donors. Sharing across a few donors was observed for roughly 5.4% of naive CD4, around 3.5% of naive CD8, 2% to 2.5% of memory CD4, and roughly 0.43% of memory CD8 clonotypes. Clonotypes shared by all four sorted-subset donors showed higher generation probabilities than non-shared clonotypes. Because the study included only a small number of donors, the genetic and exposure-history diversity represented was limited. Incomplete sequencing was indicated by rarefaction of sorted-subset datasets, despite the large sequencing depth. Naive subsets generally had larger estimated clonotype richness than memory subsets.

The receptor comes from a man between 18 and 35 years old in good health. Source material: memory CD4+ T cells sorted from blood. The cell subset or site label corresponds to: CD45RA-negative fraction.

The DNA sequence reads TGTGCCAGCAGTGGGCCAGGGACAGGGGGCGCTGACGGCTACACCTTC. Its translation reads: CASSGPGTGGADGYTF. The chain couples TRBV28 to TRBJ1-2; the central 12 bases match TRBD1. The CDR3, from cysteine to phenylalanine, totals 16 residues. Only the CDR3 DNA is retained, 48 bases long and in frame from the first base. CDR1 is given as MDHEN and CDR2 as SYDVKM, both from the germline V gene. Here V drops 5 bases and J drops 8 bases, and the junction holds 12 bases not matched to any gene.